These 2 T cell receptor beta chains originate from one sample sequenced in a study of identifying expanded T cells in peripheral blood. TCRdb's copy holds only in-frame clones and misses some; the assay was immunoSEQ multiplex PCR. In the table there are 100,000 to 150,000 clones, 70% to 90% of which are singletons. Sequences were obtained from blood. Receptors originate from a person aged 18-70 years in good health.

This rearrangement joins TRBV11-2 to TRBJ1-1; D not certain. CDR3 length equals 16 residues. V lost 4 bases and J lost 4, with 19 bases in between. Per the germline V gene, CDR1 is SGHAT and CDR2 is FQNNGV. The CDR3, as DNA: TGTGCCAGCAGCTCGGACCTCGCGGCCAAGAGCACTGAAGCTTTCTTT. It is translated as CASSSDLAAKSTEAFF.

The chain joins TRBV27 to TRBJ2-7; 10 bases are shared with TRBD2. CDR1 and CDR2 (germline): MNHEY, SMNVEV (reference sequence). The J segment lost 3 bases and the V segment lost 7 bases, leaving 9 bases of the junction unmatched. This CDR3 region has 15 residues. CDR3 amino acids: CASTEREGSFYEQYF. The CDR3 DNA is TGTGCCAGCACGGAGCGGGAGGGATCATTCTACGAGCAGTACTTC.